Below, 8 T cell receptor beta chains from the same sample are listed, as sequenced in a study of blood T cell repertoires in COVID-19. Data came from immunoSEQ multiplex PCR; TCRdb stores just in-frame clones and leaves some out. The sample carries more than 350,000 clones, roughly nine tenths recorded once. Input material: PBMCs or T cells enriched from blood (not recorded which). Receptors were obtained from a man aged 18 to 29 who had recovered from COVID-19.

V usage is TRBV25-1 and J usage is TRBJ2-1; 7 bases align to TRBD1. This CDR3 has 13 amino acids. V was pared by 4 bases and J by 7 bases, with 4 bases of the junction left unmatched. The germline gives CDR1 MGHDK, CDR2 SYGVNS. The CDR3 sequence: CASSGRQGNEQFF. Here the CDR3 DNA reads TGTGCCAGCAGTGGGAGACAGGGAAATGAGCAGTTCTTC.

V usage is TRBV2 and J usage is TRBJ2-7; 7 positions match TRBD2. The CDR3 spans 14 residues. CDR1 and CDR2 from the germline V gene are SNHLY and FYNNEI. V lost 2 bases, J lost 3 bases, and 4 bases stayed unmatched. CDR3 loop: CASSEKWGGYEQYF. CDR3 DNA sequence: TGTGCCAGCAGTGAAAAGTGGGGGGGCTACGAGCAGTACTTC.

V and J are TRBV5-1 and TRBJ2-7; TRBD2 matches 8 bases. The CDR3 runs to 15 residues. Germline V gives CDR1 SGHRS, CDR2 YFSETQ. V shed 4 bases and J 0 bases; nucleotides not matched to a gene: 6. For the CDR3, the DNA is TGCGCCAGCAGCGAAACTAGCGGAGGCTCCTACGAGCAGTACTTC. Encoded protein: CASSETSGGSYEQYF.

The chain links TRBV29-1 to TRBJ2-5, with D perhaps matching TRBD1 (5 bases). V was pared by 3 bases and J by 4 bases, with 12 bases between. The germline gives CDR1 SQVTM, CDR2 ANQGSEA. This CDR3 spans 13 amino acids. In DNA, the CDR3 is TGCAGCGTTGATGGCAGGGTCGGAGAGACCCAGTACTTC. Protein sequence: CSVDGRVGETQYF.

This rearrangement joins TRBV19 to TRBJ1-6; TRBD1 aligns across 9 bases. V shed 2 bases and J 10 bases; nucleotides not matched to a gene: 6. The CDR3 spans 15 residues. The germline V gene has CDR1 LNHDA and CDR2 SQIVND (reference sequence). The CDR3 protein is CASSIRADRGSPLHF. CDR3 nucleotides: TGTGCCAGTAGTATAAGGGCCGACAGGGGGTCACCCCTCCACTTT.

This chain joins TRBV5-1 and TRBJ1-5; 7 bases are a match to TRBD1. The CDR3 runs 14 residues. Germline V gives CDR1 SGHRS, CDR2 YFSETQ. The trim removed 4 bases at V and 5 bases at J, leaving 6 bases unmatched. The CDR3 coding sequence is TGCGCCAGCAGCACGACAGGGAAGGATCAGCCCCAGCATTTT. Translated, it gives CASSTTGKDQPQHF.

Of note for this clone: Distinct nucleotide sequences in the sample also encode this CDR3. The chain combines TRBV9 with TRBJ2-3, with D perhaps TRBD2 (6 bases). CDR1 and CDR2 (germline): SGDLS, YYNGEE. CDR3 size: 14 residues. V lost 0 bases and J 3 bases, leaving 8 bases between the germline ends. CDR3 nucleotides: TGTGCCAGCAGCGTAGTTGCGGGAACAGATACGCAGTATTTT. It yields the protein CASSVVAGTDTQYF.

The rearrangement joins TRBV5-8 to TRBJ1-1; D not resolved. The CDR3 is 15 amino acids. The V gene's germline CDR1 is SGHTS and CDR2 YDEGEE. The V and J ends lost 4 bases and 5 bases respectively, with 18 bases between them. As DNA, the CDR3 is TGTGCCAGCAGCCCATTTTCGGGGTATGGTACTGAAGCTTTCTTT. Translating gives CASSPFSGYGTEAFF.